A selection of T cell receptor beta chains follows, all from one sample in a study of blood T cell repertoires in COVID-19. Clones were read by immunoSEQ multiplex PCR, and TCRdb kept only the in-frame ones, dropping some. This table has 210,000 or so clones, about 91% appearing once. The sequenced material came from peripheral blood. The receptors originated from a man aged 30 to 45 with acute or convalescent COVID-19. Each CDR3 is given without its conserved first and last residue. Fields, in order: clone size, V gene, CDR3 protein. Rows may omit the clone size; those that give it use once, few, many or a size class.

.	TRBV7-9	ASSQSGTSPSYEQY
.	TRBV30	AWAGTGGYEQF
.	TRBV5-1	ASSSAGTRSYEQY
.	TRBV7-8	ASSLAGSLYEQY
.	TRBV11-3	ASSLEQDTEAF
.	TRBV9	ASSLGPGGTDTQY
.	TRBV3-1/TRBV3-2	ASKDQRSEAF
many	TRBV6-1	ASSDREGYGYT
.	TRBV3-1/TRBV3-2	ASSQGGTGPYGYT
.	TRBV6-1	ASSERGAGGNTDTQY
.	TRBV10-3	AISDGTGGCGYT
.	TRBV28	ASSPSPGEGNTIY
.	TRBV6-1	ASSEYGTSGGYTGELF
.	TRBV29-1	SVERTGGLGELF
.	TRBV6-2/TRBV6-3	ASSYGLAGEWRDTQY
.	TRBV19	ASSTTSTGERLGYT
.	TRBV6-5	ASRQGLGQPQH
.	TRBV7-9	ASSTQGFTHEQF
medium-sized	TRBV6-2/TRBV6-3	ASSSGQGIWSNQPQH
once	TRBV24-1	ATSDSVRGGYT
.	TRBV27	ASSFVGGGIDEQF
.	TRBV27	ASSPRGRASGELF
.	TRBV10-1	ASSDPPTGELF
.	TRBV4-1	ASRAGGGTQY
.	TRBV5-6	ASSFRGKNIQY
.	TRBV3-1/TRBV3-2	ASRSVTSYEQY
.	TRBV18	ASSPQGQAYNSPLH
.	TRBV4-1	ASSPGLARTGELF
.	TRBV27	ASRGPSVYGYT
.	TRBV25-1	ASSGTGRSPQH
.	TRBV7-2	ASSSHRAAEAF
.	TRBV28	ASSLSPRRADYGYT
.	TRBV5-4	ASSVGQGDSPLH
.	TRBV7-6	ASSQGVAKADTQY
.	TRBV4-1	ASRGRDILNQPQH
.	TRBV18	ASSPPDISGPYNEQF
.	TRBV28	AIKGGWKETQY
.	TRBV9	ASSLREREGGEQF
.	TRBV4-1	ASSQGVAGGPKGYEQY
.	TRBV5-6	ASRHTSGGTYNEQF
.	TRBV19	ASSAQGFTGELF